The source of this T cell receptor beta chain is a study of regulatory T cells in long-lasting Graves disease. In its sample, this clonotype was seen many times. The time point denotes: newly diagnosed GD, antithyroid drugs for less than 3 months. The TCR library was made from RNA that had been extracted from PBMCs in TRIzol. Libraries of TCR beta came from iRepertoire HTBI primers plus Arm-PCR of CDR3 regions. In the source study's methods: The samples included approximately 60 TRBV and 14 TRBJ segments. TCRdb reprocessed the multiplex PCR reads via MiXCR and lists one record per CDR3 protein. The V and J calls reflect TCRdb's pipeline rather than the authors' work. This sample has about 210,000 distinct CDR3 sequences, with 15% to 20% found just once. The CDR3 has 16 residues. Trimming stripped 6 bases from V and 3 bases from J, with 20 bases between. Germline V gene lookup returns CDR1 KGHSH and CDR2 LQKENI.

The same sample was also studied in work on T cells in Graves' hyperthyroidism and ophthalmopathy. As that study records: Patients counted as stable if ophthalmopathy did not develop within 18 months.

V gene TRBV18 combines with J gene TRBJ1-1; the D is unclear. Sample: peripheral blood mononuclear cells (PBMCs), taken at new diagnosis, from a patient treated with antithyroid drugs. The TCR was taken from a woman aged 30 to 39 with Graves disease. CDR3 residues: CASSTSVRVGYTEAFF. The CDR3 nucleotides are TGTGCCAGCTCCACCTCCGTCCGGGTTGGGTACACTGAAGCTTTCTTT. Looking up the rest from reference TRBV18 and TRBJ1-1 gives the full variable domain: NAGVMQNPRHLVRRRGQEARLRCSPMKGHSHVYWYRQLPEEGLKFMVYLQKENIIDESGMPKERFSAEFPKEGPSILRIQQVVRGDSAAYFCASSTSVRVGYTEAFFGQGTRLTVV.